The T cell receptor (beta chain) described here comes from a study of T cell changes during pregnancy in multiple sclerosis. Here immunoSEQ multiplex PCR was the method, and the copy in TCRdb shows in-frame clones only, minus some. The top ten clones hold around 0.45% of a sample with under 40,000 clones, around 92% of them seen once. V shed 4 bases and J 10 bases; nucleotides not matched to a gene: 24. This CDR3 is 19 amino acids long. Germline CDR1 is LNHDA and CDR2 is SQIVND (reference sequence). The TCR was taken from a female donor in good health, enrolled as a control in a pregnancy study. Source: CD4+ T cells from peripheral blood mononuclear cells, taken in the third trimester of pregnancy. V usage is TRBV19 and J usage is TRBJ2-3, with 9 bases aligning to TRBD2. CDR3 in amino acids: CASSTSEIGLAGQTVPQYF. The CDR3, as DNA: TGTGCCAGTAGTACGTCAGAAATTGGTCTAGCGGGGCAGACTGTCCCGCAGTATTTT.